The present T cell receptor beta chain was sequenced within a study of monozygotic twins with inflammatory bowel disease. Template switching incorporated UMIs with a 6-nucleotide sample barcode. With the 5' RACE reads reprocessed, TCRdb shows one record per CDR3 protein and no DNA. This sample contains 400,000 or so distinct CDR3 sequences. With regard to this clonotype: Its specificity is not known.

Regarding the study as a whole: Twins with IBD had fewer clonotypes in common with others than healthy twins, particularly during disease activity.

CDR3 size: 15 residues. The sequenced sample consisted of blood. The receptor comes from a human donor with ulcerative colitis or Crohn's disease, or a healthy co-twin of an affected twin (not recorded which). V gene TRBV12-3 or TRBV12-4 combines with J gene TRBJ2-1. CDR3 region: CASLAGQLTYNEQFF.